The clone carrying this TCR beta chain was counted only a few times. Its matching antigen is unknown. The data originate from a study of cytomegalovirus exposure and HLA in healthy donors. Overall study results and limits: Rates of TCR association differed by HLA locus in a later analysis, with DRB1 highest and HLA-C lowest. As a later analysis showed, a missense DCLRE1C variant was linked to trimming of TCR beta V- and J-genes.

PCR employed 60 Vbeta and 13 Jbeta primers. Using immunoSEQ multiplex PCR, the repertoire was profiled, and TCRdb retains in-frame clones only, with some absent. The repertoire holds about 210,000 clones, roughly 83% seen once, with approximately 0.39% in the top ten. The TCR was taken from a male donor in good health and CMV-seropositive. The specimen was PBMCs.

CDR3 amino acids: CASRNALEKLFF. CDR3 bases: TGTGCCAGCAGGAATGCGCTGGAAAAACTGTTTTTT. The chain employs TRBV6-1 and TRBJ1-4; D uncertain. The germline V gene encodes CDR1 MNHNS and CDR2 SASEGT. Trimming took off 6 bases at V and 8 bases at J, with 10 bases between the two ends. This CDR3 is built from 12 residues.